This TCR beta chain appears in the sequencing data of a study of cytomegalovirus exposure and HLA in healthy donors. The overall study: Of the donors genotyped, 398 in all, 75% to 85% fell in the Caucasian-associated ancestry cluster.

The CDR3 totals 15 residues. Trimming cost V 1 base and J 0 bases, with 7 bases left between them. The germline CDR1 and CDR2 sequences are MNHEY and SVGAGI. PCR amplification relied on 60 Vbeta primers (plus 13 Jbeta primers). Profiled with immunoSEQ multiplex PCR; TCRdb holds only in-frame clones, not every one. Among approximately 98,000 clones listed, roughly 70% were seen once. This clone was detected a few times. The rearrangement joins TRBV6-5 to TRBJ2-1; D is uncertain. The specimen sequenced was PBMCs. This clonotype was obtained from a male donor in good health and CMV-seronegative. Here the CDR3 reads CASSYYTGSYNEQFF. DNA of the CDR3: TGTGCCAGCAGTTACTATACCGGCTCCTACAATGAGCAGTTCTTC.